Shown below are 21 T cell receptor beta chains from a single sample sequenced in a study of T-cell reconstitution after alpha-beta-depleted transplantation in children. This sample's TCRbeta library carried unique molecular identifier barcodes. TCRdb reanalysed the PCR reads using MiXCR and keeps one entry per CDR3 protein. The data contain 440,000 or so distinct CDR3 sequences, around 46% of them seen just once; the ten biggest clones take up under 35%. Sequencing used PBMCs, obtained before TCRalphabeta/CD19-depleted stem cell transplant. These receptors were obtained from a girl aged 2 to 10 with aplastic anemia, due to receive a stem cell transplant.

The chain couples TRBV28 to TRBJ2-7, with D unclear. Trimming shortened V by 6 bases and J by 3 bases, and 9 bases separated the two germline ends. The CDR3 sequence is 12 residues long. Germline-derived CDR1 and CDR2 are MDHEN and SYDVKM. The CDR3 protein is CASSDTRYEQYF. The CDR3 nucleotides read TGTGCCAGCAGCGATACCCGCTACGAGCAGTACTTC.

This rearrangement joins TRBV20-1 to TRBJ1-2; TRBD1 matches 8 bases. CDR1 is DFQATT, CDR2 SNEGSKA, per germline (reference sequence). CDR3 size: 16 residues. With 0 bases clipped from V and 7 bases from J, the junction kept 13 bases outside the gene matches. CDR3 DNA sequence: TGCAGTGCTAGAGATGGCCGACAGGGGACAACTACTGGCTACACCTTC. This sequence encodes CSARDGRQGTTTGYTF.

The V call is TRBV27, the J call TRBJ2-1, with D maybe TRBD2 (6 bases). Germline loops: CDR1 MNHEY, CDR2 SMNVEV (reference sequence). V lost 2 bases and J lost 9, with 17 bases in between. The CDR3 length is 15 residues. In DNA form, the CDR3 reads TGTGCCAGCAGTTTAGTCGGGACTGGTAACGGTGAGCAGTTCTTC. Its translation: CASSLVGTGNGEQFF.

The chain joins TRBV7-3 to TRBJ2-3; possible D gene TRBD2, 6 bases. Germline V lookup: CDR1 SGHTA, CDR2 FQGTGA. V was shortened by 2 bases and J by 0 bases, with 18 bases between the two germline ends. This CDR3 has 18 residues. This chain's CDR3 is CASSLLATPLFSTDTQYF. CDR3 in DNA: TGTGCCAGCAGCTTACTAGCGACACCTTTGTTTAGCACAGATACGCAGTATTTT.

The V call is TRBV29-1, the J call TRBJ2-5; D remains ambiguous. Germline lookup yields CDR1 SQVTM and CDR2 ANQGSEA. Trimming left V 5 bases short and J 4 bases short, with 8 bases between. The CDR3 has 11 residues. CDR3 coding DNA: TGCAGCGTTCGCCCGACAGAGACCCAGTACTTC. It yields the protein CSVRPTETQYF.

The rearrangement joins TRBV10-3 to TRBJ1-1; TRBD1 aligns across 11 bases. This CDR3 has 21 residues. CDR1 is ENHRY, CDR2 SYGVKD, per germline. The ends lost 2 bases at V and 0 bases at J; junction bases unmatched: 17. The CDR3, as DNA: TGTGCCATCAGTGAGGGCCCGGACAGGGGGCGAAGCCGTATCATGAACACTGAAGCTTTCTTT. It encodes CAISEGPDRGRSRIMNTEAFF.

This clonotype was picked up many times. This sequence joins TRBV4-1 and TRBJ1-4; D unclear. CDR1 and CDR2 (germline): MGHRA, YSYEKL. The CDR3 is made up of 15 amino acids. The V end lost 5 bases, the J end lost 7 bases, and 17 bases lay between the germline ends. In DNA, the CDR3 is TGCGCCAGCAGCGCCCGACAACTATGGAGTGAAAAACTGTTTTTT. This sequence encodes CASSARQLWSEKLFF.

V and J are TRBV10-2 and TRBJ2-3; the D gene could be TRBD1 or TRBD2 (5 bases each). The ends were cut back, 7 bases at V and 5 bases at J, with 16 bases in the middle. CDR1 is WSHSY, CDR2 SAAADI, per germline. The CDR3 runs 14 residues. DNA for the CDR3: TGCGCCAGCATCCCTGGGACCTGGGGAGATACGCAGTATTTT. Translated: CASIPGTWGDTQYF.

DNA for the CDR3: TGCAGTGCTAGTAACGGAGCTTTCTTT. Its translation: CSASNGAFF. V is TRBV20-1 and J is TRBJ1-1, with unresolved D. Per the germline V gene, CDR1 is DFQATT and CDR2 is SNEGSKA (reference sequence). V was cut by 3 bases and J by 10 bases, with 6 bases left in between. The CDR3 sequence is 9 residues long.

J is TRBJ2-5 and V is TRBV29-1; a possible D gene is TRBD1 (6 bases). Per germline, CDR1 SQVTM and CDR2 ANQGSEA. Deletions cut 4 bases from V and 5 bases from J, with 20 bases between. The CDR3 sequence is 15 residues long. Here the CDR3 reads CSVGSQGNAEETQYF. The CDR3 bases are TGCAGCGTTGGCTCACAGGGAAACGCGGAGGAGACCCAGTACTTC.

This clonotype occurred once. This sequence joins TRBV20-1 and TRBJ2-5; D not resolved. The CDR3 contains 13 residues. V gave up 7 bases and J gave up 5 bases, with 17 bases separating them. Germline V gives CDR1 DFQATT, CDR2 SNEGSKA (reference sequence). The CDR3 DNA reads TGCAGTGTCAAAGCCCGGGTCGGGGAGACCCAGTACTTC. Amino acid sequence: CSVKARVGETQYF.

This rearrangement joins TRBV2 to TRBJ2-5; 8 positions agree with TRBD1. J lost 5 bases, V lost 7 bases, and 9 bases had no gene match. Germline assignment: CDR1 SNHLY and CDR2 FYNNEI. The CDR3 is 14 residues long. In nucleotides, the CDR3 is TGTGCCAGCACTCAAGCAGGGGGCCGGGAGACCCAGTACTTC. It is translated as CASTQAGGRETQYF.

The chain recombines TRBV6-2 or TRBV6-3 with TRBJ2-7, with D possibly called TRBD1 or TRBD2 (5 bases each). V lost 2 bases and J lost 6, with 8 bases in between. CDR1 is MNHEY and CDR2 is SVGEGT in the germline V gene. The CDR3 is made up of 12 amino acids. CDR3 sequence: CASSYEGFEQYF. The CDR3, as DNA: TGTGCCAGCAGTTACGAGGGGTTCGAGCAGTACTTC.

The CDR3 DNA sequence: TGCGCCAGCAGCTACGGACTAGCGGGAGACAATGAGCAGTTCTTC. This encodes CASSYGLAGDNEQFF. V usage is TRBV5-1 and J usage is TRBJ2-1; 13 bases are a match to TRBD2. The CDR3 has 15 residues. The germline V gene encodes CDR1 SGHRS and CDR2 YFSETQ. V dropped 3 bases and J dropped 5; count of bases not matched to a gene: 2.

This clonotype was observed many times. This chain links TRBV2 with TRBJ1-6; a possible D gene is TRBD1 (6 bases). The germline gives CDR1 SNHLY, CDR2 FYNNEI. The CDR3 runs to 14 residues. V was cut by 6 bases and J by 9 bases, with 15 bases left in between. In DNA form, the CDR3 reads TGTGCCAGCAGGGCAGGGGTATCTTTTTCACCCCTCCACTTT. It codes for CASRAGVSFSPLHF.

This clonotype was seen more than once but under ten times. This chain uses TRBV6-1 with TRBJ1-3; D possibly corresponds to TRBD1 (6 bases). V was trimmed by 4 bases and J by 4 bases, leaving 14 bases between them. This CDR3 spans 15 amino acids. Germline V CDR1 and CDR2: MNHNS, SASEGT. CDR3 bases: TGTGCCAGCAGTGCGACTAGGGGGACCGGAAACACCATATATTTT. This gives the protein CASSATRGTGNTIYF.

This chain links TRBV6-4 with TRBJ2-3; no firm D call. The CDR3 has 9 residues. V dropped 7 bases and J dropped 7 bases, with 3 bases sitting between them. Germline V gives CDR1 MRHNA, CDR2 SNTAGT. CDR3 nucleotides: TGTGCCAGCATACATACGCAGTATTTT. Its protein product is CASIHTQYF.

The J gene is TRBJ2-1, the V gene TRBV27, with 11 bases matching TRBD2. V lost 4 bases, J lost 0 bases, and 5 bases stayed unmatched. The germline V gene has CDR1 MNHEY and CDR2 SMNVEV (reference sequence). The CDR3 covers 17 residues. CDR3 sequence reads: CASSSLAGGSSYNEQFF. In nucleotides, the CDR3 is TGTGCCAGCAGTTCCTTAGCGGGGGGGAGCTCCTACAATGAGCAGTTCTTC.

A note on this clonotype: One end of the junction varies from germline; a read error may be responsible. V is TRBV12-3 or TRBV12-4 and J is TRBJ2-7; D is perhaps TRBD1 (6 bases). CDR3 size: 13 residues. CDR3 region: CASCLTRGYEQYF. CDR3 nucleotide sequence: TGTGCCAGCTGTTTAACTAGGGGGTACGAGCAGTACTTC.

The chain employs TRBV12-3 or TRBV12-4 and TRBJ1-1; unclear D gene. V was trimmed by 1 base and J by 4 bases, leaving 16 bases between them. This CDR3 comprises 16 residues. Written as DNA, the CDR3 is TGTGCCAGCAGTTTAGATGGGCGAAAAACGATCACTGAAGCTTTCTTT. Protein product: CASSLDGRKTITEAFF.

This clonotype was detected many times. V gene TRBV12-3 or TRBV12-4 combines with J gene TRBJ1-1, with 9 positions matching TRBD1. The CDR3 runs to 13 residues. V shed 6 bases, J shed 8 bases, and the junction held 7 bases outside the gene matches. CDR3 amino acids: CASRLQGALEAFF. As DNA, the CDR3 is TGTGCCAGCAGGTTACAGGGGGCCCTAGAAGCTTTCTTT.